This note documents a single T cell receptor beta chain sequence. The junction shows a germline mismatch at one end, possibly a read error. The CDR3 contains 14 residues. The germline gives CDR1 SSHAT, CDR2 FNYEAQ (reference sequence). This sample is part of a study of OX40 agonist ivuxolimab in advanced cancers. Across the study: Earlier treatment with anti-PD-1, anti-PD-L1 or anti-CTLA-4 was permitted, and over 35% had received some.

Using immunoSEQ multiplex PCR, the repertoire was profiled, and TCRdb retains in-frame clones only, with some absent. Of roughly 48,000 clones listed, approximately 87% are singletons. The TCR sequence derives from an adult with an advanced solid tumor such as melanoma, head and neck, liver or kidney cancer. This specimen was CD4+ or CD8+ T cells sorted from blood, taken in a trial of the OX40 agonist ivuxolimab. The genes are TRBV7-7 and TRBJ2-1; a possible D gene is TRBD2 (6 bases). The CDR3, as DNA: TGTGCTAGCAGCTTATACAGCGGGCTCAATGAGCAGTTCTTC. It is translated as CASSLYSGLNEQFF.